The 8 T cell receptor beta chains given below trace back to one sample, sequenced in a study of blood T cells in healthy people across ages. With a J-beta primer mix and a sample-barcoded 5' primer, a second PCR ran about 7 to 12 cycles. MiXCR, run by TCRdb on the 5' RACE reads, gives a single entry per CDR3 protein. The sample yields roughly 560,000 distinct CDR3 sequences, about 24% seen once. These data are also associated with another study on T cells of mothers and their children.

The sequenced sample was blood. These receptors originate from a boy aged 10-17 years in good health.

The V call is TRBV5-1, the J call TRBJ2-1; 11 bases match TRBD2. V shed 7 bases, J shed 9 bases, and the junction held 12 bases outside the gene matches. Germline lookup yields CDR1 SGHRS and CDR2 YFSETQ. The CDR3 consists of 15 residues. CDR3 sequence reads: CASCSDPTSGVEQFF. DNA of the CDR3: TGCGCCAGCTGCTCGGATCCGACTAGCGGGGTTGAGCAGTTCTTC. Complete variable domain (other parts from reference TRBV5-1 and TRBJ2-1): KAGVTQTPRYLIKTRGQQVTLSCSPISGHRSVSWYQQTPGQGLQFLFEYFSETQRNKGNFPGRFSGRQFSNSRSEMNVSTLELGDSALYLCASCSDPTSGVEQFFGPGTRLTVL.

This clonotype has only a few counts. This chain links TRBV21-1 with TRBJ2-2; TRBD2, the table's D call, was not compared with the DNA. TRBV21-1 is labeled a pseudogene. CDR3 length: 22 amino acids. CDR3: CASSKVEGAASGTLSNTGELFF. The DNA for the CDR3 is TGTGCCAGCAGCAAAGTGGAGGGGGCGGCTAGCGGGACTCTGTCGAACACCGGAGAGCTGTTTTTT.

The J gene is TRBJ2-5, the V gene TRBV7-3; 10 bases are a match to TRBD2. With 3 bases clipped from V and 3 bases from J, the junction kept 7 bases outside the gene matches. Germline-derived CDR1 and CDR2 are SGHTA and FQGTGA. This CDR3 comprises 16 residues. The CDR3 sequence is CASSFGAGGPEETQYF. CDR3 nucleotides: TGTGCCAGCAGCTTTGGAGCGGGGGGGCCAGAAGAGACCCAGTACTTC.

This clonotype has a handful of counts. The junction does not match germline at one end; this may be a read error. The rearrangement links TRBV7-2 to TRBJ2-7, with 9 bases aligning to TRBD2. Germline lookup yields CDR1 SGHTA and CDR2 FQGNSA. The CDR3 spans 12 residues. DNA for the CDR3: TGTGCCAGCAGCTTAGTGGCGGGAGGGCCCACCTTC. It codes for CASSLVAGGPTF.

The rearrangement uses TRBV5-5 and TRBJ2-1; 8 bases are a match to TRBD2. J was trimmed by 0 bases and V by 2 bases; bases with no gene match: 1. The germline CDR1 and CDR2 sequences are SGHKS and YYEKEE (reference sequence). The CDR3 extends over 15 amino acids. The CDR3 DNA sequence: TGTGCCAGCAGCTTTAGCGGGACCTCCTACAATGAGCAGTTCTTC. The encoded protein is CASSFSGTSYNEQFF.

This chain joins TRBV4-3 and TRBJ1-6, with D uncertain. Deletions cut 1 base from V and 0 bases from J, with 7 bases between. CDR1 LGHNA and CDR2 YSLEER come from the germline V gene. The CDR3 contains 16 residues. The CDR3 bases are TGCGCCAGCAGCCAAGTTAGATTCTCCTATAATTCACCCCTCCACTTT. It is translated as CASSQVRFSYNSPLHF.

V gene TRBV20-1 combines with J gene TRBJ2-7; the D call may be TRBD1 or TRBD2 (7 bases each). Per the germline V gene, CDR1 is DFQATT and CDR2 is SNEGSKA (reference sequence). V was trimmed by 0 bases and J by 3 bases, leaving 18 bases between them. The CDR3 sequence is 16 residues long. In DNA, the CDR3 is TGCAGTGCTAGAGATGAAGCGGGACAGACTAACTACGAGCAGTACTTC. Translated: CSARDEAGQTNYEQYF.

This clonotype was counted only a few times. A much bigger clone sits one base away, suggesting this may be a read error. V gene TRBV7-3 combines with J gene TRBJ2-3, with D uncertain. Germline-derived CDR1 and CDR2 are SGHTA and FQGTGA. The V and J ends lost 7 bases and 10 bases respectively, with 15 bases between them. CDR3 length: 12 residues. CDR3 coding DNA: TGTGCCAGCACCTCTGAGGTGGATGCGCAGTATTTT. This encodes CASTSEVDAQYF.